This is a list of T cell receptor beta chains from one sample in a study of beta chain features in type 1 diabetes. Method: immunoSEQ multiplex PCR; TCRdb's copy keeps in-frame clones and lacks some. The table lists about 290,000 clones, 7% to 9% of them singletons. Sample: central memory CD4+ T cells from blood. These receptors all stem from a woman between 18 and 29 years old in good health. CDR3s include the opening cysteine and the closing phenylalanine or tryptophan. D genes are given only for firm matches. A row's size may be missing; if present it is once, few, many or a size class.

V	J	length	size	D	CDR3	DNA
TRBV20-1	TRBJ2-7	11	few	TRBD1	CSLQGAAEQYF	TGCAGCCTACAGGGGGCCGCCGAGCAGTACTTC
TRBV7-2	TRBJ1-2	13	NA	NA	CASSPTFGAGYTF	TGTGCCAGCAGCCCCACTTTTGGGGCTGGCTACACCTTC
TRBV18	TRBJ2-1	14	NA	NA	CASSPRARTGEQFF	TGTGCCAGCTCACCACGGGCGCGAACGGGTGAGCAGTTCTTC
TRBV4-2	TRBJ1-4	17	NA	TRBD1	CASSKRGTGGSNEKLFF	TGTGCCAGCAGCAAGAGGGGAACAGGGGGGTCTAATGAAAAACTGTTTTTT
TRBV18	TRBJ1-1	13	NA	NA	CASSLNLNTEAFF	TGTGCCAGCTCACTCAATCTGAACACTGAAGCTTTCTTT
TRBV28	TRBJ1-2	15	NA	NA	CASSLGGEYNYGYTF	TGTGCCAGCAGTTTAGGCGGAGAATATAACTATGGCTACACCTTC
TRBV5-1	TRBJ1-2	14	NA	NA	CASSFTRATDGYTF	TGCGCCAGCAGCTTTACGCGGGCTACTGATGGCTACACCTTC
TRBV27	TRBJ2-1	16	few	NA	CASRRVTGNSYNEQFF	TGTGCCAGCAGAAGGGTTACAGGGAACTCCTACAATGAGCAGTTCTTC
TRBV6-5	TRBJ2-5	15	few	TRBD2	CASSPRTSLQETQYF	TGTGCCAGCAGTCCCAGGACTAGCCTCCAAGAGACCCAGTACTTC
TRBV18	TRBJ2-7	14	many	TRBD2	CASSERGYSYEQYF	TGTGCCAGCTCGGAGCGGGGGTACTCCTACGAGCAGTACTTC
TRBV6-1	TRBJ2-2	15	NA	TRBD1	CASRGQGSNTGELFF	TGTGCCAGCAGGGGACAGGGTTCGAACACCGGGGAGCTGTTTTTT
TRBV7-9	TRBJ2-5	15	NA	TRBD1	CASSLGQGLFETQYF	TGTGCCAGCAGCCTCGGACAGGGTCTGTTCGAGACCCAGTACTTC
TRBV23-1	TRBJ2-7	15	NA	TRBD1	CASSLNRGLLGEQYF	TGCGCCAGCAGCTTAAACAGGGGGCTCCTAGGGGAGCAGTACTTC
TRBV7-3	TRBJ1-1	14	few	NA	CASRKTAMNTEAFF	TGTGCCAGCAGAAAGACAGCCATGAACACTGAAGCTTTCTTT
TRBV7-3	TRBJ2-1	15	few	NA	CASSGGGLPYNEQFF	TGTGCCAGCAGCGGAGGGGGTCTCCCCTACAATGAGCAGTTCTTC
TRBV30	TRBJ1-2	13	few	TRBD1	CAWWDRANYGYTF	TGTGCCTGGTGGGACAGGGCGAACTATGGCTACACCTTC
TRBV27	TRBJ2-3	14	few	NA	CASSLTDYTDTQYF	TGTGCCAGCAGTTTAACGGATTACACAGATACGCAGTATTTT
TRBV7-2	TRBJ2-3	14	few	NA	CASSSGPHTDTQYF	TGTGCCAGCAGCTCCGGGCCCCACACAGATACGCAGTATTTT
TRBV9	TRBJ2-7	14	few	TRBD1	CASSVGTGVGEQYF	TGTGCCAGCAGCGTTGGGACAGGGGTTGGGGAGCAGTACTTC
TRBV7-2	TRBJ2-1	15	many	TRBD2	CASTIGLAGDDEQFF	TGTGCCAGCACCATCGGGCTAGCGGGAGACGATGAGCAGTTCTTC
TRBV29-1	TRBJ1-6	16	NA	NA	CSVRTRRETYNSPLHF	TGCAGCGTTCGAACCAGGCGGGAGACCTATAATTCACCCCTCCACTTT
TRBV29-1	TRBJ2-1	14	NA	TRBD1	CSVGGDRGYNEQFF	TGCAGCGTTGGGGGGGACAGGGGTTACAATGAGCAGTTCTTC
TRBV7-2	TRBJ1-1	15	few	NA	CASSREGRANTEAFF	TGTGCCAGCAGCCGGGAGGGGCGTGCGAACACTGAAGCTTTCTTT
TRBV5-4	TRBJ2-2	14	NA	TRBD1	CASSPQGVTGELFF	TGTGCCAGCAGCCCGCAGGGGGTCACCGGGGAGCTGTTTTTT
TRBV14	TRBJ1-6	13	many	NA	CASSHGGDSPLHF	TGTGCCAGCAGCCATGGCGGAGATTCACCCCTCCACTTT
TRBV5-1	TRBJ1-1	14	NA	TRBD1	CASRRQGRDTEAFF	TGCGCCAGCAGACGACAGGGTCGGGACACTGAAGCTTTCTTT
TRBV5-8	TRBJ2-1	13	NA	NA	CASSETLVSEQFF	TGTGCCAGCAGCGAAACGCTGGTGAGTGAGCAGTTCTTC
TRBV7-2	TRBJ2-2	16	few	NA	CASSLGGTRNTGELFF	TGTGCCAGCAGCCTTGGGGGGACTCGCAACACCGGGGAGCTGTTTTTT